The source of this T cell receptor beta chain is a study of Ad26.COV2.S vaccination and SARS-CoV-2 variants. Study-level points and caveats: It is possible that the TCR breadth and depth analyses underestimated the total T cell responses.

Documented treatment: roughly 20 received Ad26.COV2.S at low or high dose, single or two shots; 5 received placebo; per-sample allocation not given. Sampling happened 63 days after the first vaccine or placebo injection. An 18-55-year-old adult in Boston served as donor. Regarding this clone: Its specificity is not known.

Trimming shortened V by 1 base and J by 8 bases, and 21 bases separated the two germline ends. Germline-derived CDR1 and CDR2 are SGHAT and FQNNGV. The CDR3 runs 17 residues. Only in-frame clones appear in the TCRdb table, and some are missing; sequencing was by immunoSEQ multiplex PCR. The repertoire consists of 510,000 or so clones, with around nine tenths occurring once and the leading ten covering roughly 13%. V gene TRBV11-2 combines with J gene TRBJ2-1; D is possibly TRBD2 (5 bases). This clonotype was sampled from a person between 18 and 60 years old who received the Ad26.COV2.S COVID-19 vaccine or a placebo. The starting material was peripheral blood, obtained in a trial of Ad26.COV2.S vaccine versus placebo. This CDR3 is CASSLVSRLGSVDEQFF. In DNA, the CDR3 is TGTGCCAGCAGCTTAGTTTCTCGTTTGGGGAGTGTCGATGAGCAGTTCTTC.